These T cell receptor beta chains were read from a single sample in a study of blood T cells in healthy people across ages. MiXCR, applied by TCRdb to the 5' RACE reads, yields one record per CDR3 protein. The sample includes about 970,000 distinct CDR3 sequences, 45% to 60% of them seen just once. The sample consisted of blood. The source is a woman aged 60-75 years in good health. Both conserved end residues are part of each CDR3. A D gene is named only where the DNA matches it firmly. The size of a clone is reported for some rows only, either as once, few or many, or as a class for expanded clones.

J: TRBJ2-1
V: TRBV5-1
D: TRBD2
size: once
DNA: TGCGCCAGCACCCTTTCCGGGACTAGCGATCGCGGGCAGTCCTACAATGAGCAGTTCTTC
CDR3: CASTLSGTSDRGQSYNEQFF

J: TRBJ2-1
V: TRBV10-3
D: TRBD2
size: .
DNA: TGTGCCATCACAACCAGCGGGGCTGCTGAGCAGTTCTTC
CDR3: CAITTSGAAEQFF

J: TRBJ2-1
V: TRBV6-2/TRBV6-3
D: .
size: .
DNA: TGTGCCAGCGGCCTCCATGAGCAGTTCTTC
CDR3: CASGLHEQFF

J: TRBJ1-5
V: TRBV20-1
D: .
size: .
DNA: TGCAGTGCCTGGCGGGGGCGGAGCAATCAGCCCCAGCATTTT
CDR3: CSAWRGRSNQPQHF

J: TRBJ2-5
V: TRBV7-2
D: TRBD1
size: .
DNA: TGTGCCAGCAGCTCCGACAGGGTTAGGCAAGAGACCCAGTACTTC
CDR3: CASSSDRVRQETQYF

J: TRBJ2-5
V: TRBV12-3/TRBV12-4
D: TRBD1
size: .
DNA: TGTGCCAGCAGTCGACCCAGGGGGCAAGAAGAGACCCAGTACTTC
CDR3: CASSRPRGQEETQYF

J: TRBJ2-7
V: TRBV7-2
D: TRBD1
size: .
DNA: TGTGCCAGCAGCAGGACAGGGATTATCAACGAGCAGTACTTC
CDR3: CASSRTGIINEQYF

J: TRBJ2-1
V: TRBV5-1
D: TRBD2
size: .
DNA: TGCGCCAGCAGCTCGGCGACCGTAGCGGGAGGAATCTACAATGAGCAGTTCTTC
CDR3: CASSSATVAGGIYNEQFF

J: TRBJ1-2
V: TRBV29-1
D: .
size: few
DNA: TGCAGCGTTGAAGGGGATAACTATGGCTACACCTTC
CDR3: CSVEGDNYGYTF

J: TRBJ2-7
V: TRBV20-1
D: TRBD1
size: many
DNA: TGCAGTGCTAGAATGGGACAGACGGGCTACGAGCAGTACTTC
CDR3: CSARMGQTGYEQYF

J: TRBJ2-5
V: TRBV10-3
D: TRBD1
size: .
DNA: TGTGCCATCAGCCGCGACAGGGTAGAGACCCAGTACTTC
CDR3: CAISRDRVETQYF

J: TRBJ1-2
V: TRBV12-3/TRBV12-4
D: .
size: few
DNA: TGTGCCAGCAGCCGGCCCGGGACCTCACCCGGCTACACCTTC
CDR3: CASSRPGTSPGYTF

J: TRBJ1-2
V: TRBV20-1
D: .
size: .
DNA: TGCAGTGCTAGAGTGGGAGGGGTATTAGGCTACACCTTC
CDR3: CSARVGGVLGYTF

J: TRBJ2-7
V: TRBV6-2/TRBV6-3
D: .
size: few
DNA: TGTGCCGGAAAAACTAACGGGTTAGCAAACGAGCAGTACTTC
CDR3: CAGKTNGLANEQYF

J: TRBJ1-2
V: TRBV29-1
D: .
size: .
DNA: TGCAGCGTTGAAGAGTATACGGAACTTAACTATGGCTACACCTTC
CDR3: CSVEEYTELNYGYTF

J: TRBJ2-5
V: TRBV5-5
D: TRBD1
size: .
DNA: TGTGCCAGCAGCTCCGCACCGGGACAGGGGATTCTGCAGCAGTACTTC
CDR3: CASSSAPGQGILQQYF

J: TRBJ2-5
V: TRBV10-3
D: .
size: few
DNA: TGTGCCACCTCCGAGGGCCAACCTGACTTGGGGGAGACCCAGTACTTC
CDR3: CATSEGQPDLGETQYF

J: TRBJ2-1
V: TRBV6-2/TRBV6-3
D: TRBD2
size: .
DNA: TGTGCCAGCAGTCGCAACCGCGGCGGGAGGGCCTCAAATGAGCAGTTCTTC
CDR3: CASSRNRGGRASNEQFF

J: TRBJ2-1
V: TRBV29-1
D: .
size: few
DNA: TGCAGCGTCTTACAACCGCGGAATGAGCAGTTCTTC
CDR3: CSVLQPRNEQFF

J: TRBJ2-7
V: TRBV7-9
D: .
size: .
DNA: TGTGCCAGCAGCTTAGTAGCAGCGGTGGACGAGCAGTACTTC
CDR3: CASSLVAAVDEQYF

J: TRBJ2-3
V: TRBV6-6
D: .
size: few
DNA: TGTGCCAGCAGTTACCCGATACAGGATACCATTGATACGCAGTATTTT
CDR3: CASSYPIQDTIDTQYF

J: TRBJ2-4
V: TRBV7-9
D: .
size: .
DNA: TGTGCCTGCAGCTTCGGAGGGGGGGGAAACATTCAGTACTTC
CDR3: CACSFGGGGNIQYF

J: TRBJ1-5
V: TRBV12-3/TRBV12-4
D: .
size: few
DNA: TGTGCCAGCAGTTTTGGATGGGGTCGGCAGCCCCAGCATTTT
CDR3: CASSFGWGRQPQHF

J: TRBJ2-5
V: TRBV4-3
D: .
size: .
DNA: TGCGCCAGCAGCCACGGGCGGGTGCAAGAGACCCAGTACTTC
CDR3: CASSHGRVQETQYF

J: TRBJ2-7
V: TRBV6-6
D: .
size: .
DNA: TGTGCCAGCAGTCTTAAAGGCTTAACCCACGAGCAGTACTTC
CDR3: CASSLKGLTHEQYF

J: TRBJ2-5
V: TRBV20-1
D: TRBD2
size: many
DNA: TGCAGTGCTAGAGCCCCAAGCGGGACGTACAGGCAAGAGACCCAGTACTTC
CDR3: CSARAPSGTYRQETQYF

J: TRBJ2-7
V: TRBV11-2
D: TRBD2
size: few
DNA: TGTGCCAGCAGCGGCAGCGGGACCGCTCACGAGCAGTACTTC
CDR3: CASSGSGTAHEQYF

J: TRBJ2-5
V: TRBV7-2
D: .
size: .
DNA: TGTGCCAGCAGCAGGGCCCACGAATCGGTAGAGACCCAGTACTTC
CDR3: CASSRAHESVETQYF

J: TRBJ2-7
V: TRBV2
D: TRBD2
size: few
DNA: TGTGCCAGCAAGCAGGCTAGCGGGAGCTACGAGCAGTACTTC
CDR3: CASKQASGSYEQYF

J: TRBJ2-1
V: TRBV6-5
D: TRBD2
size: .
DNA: TGTGCCAGCAGTTCTATATTAGCAGGACTAGCAAACAATGAGCAGTTCTTC
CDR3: CASSSILAGLANNEQFF

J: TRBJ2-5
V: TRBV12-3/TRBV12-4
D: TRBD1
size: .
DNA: TGTGCCAGCAGGAGACAGGGGTGGGAGACCCAGTACTTC
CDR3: CASRRQGWETQYF

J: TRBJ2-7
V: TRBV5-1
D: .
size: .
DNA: TGCGCCAGCAGCTCCTTGCGCTCAAAACTTTACGAGCAGTACTTC
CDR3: CASSSLRSKLYEQYF

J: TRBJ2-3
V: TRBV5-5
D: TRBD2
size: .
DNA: TGTGCCAGCGGACGGACTAGCGAGATCACAGATACGCAGTATTTT
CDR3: CASGRTSEITDTQYF

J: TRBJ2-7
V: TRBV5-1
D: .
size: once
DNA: TGCGCCAGCAGCTTTGACGGCCTCTACGAGCAGTACTTC
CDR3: CASSFDGLYEQYF

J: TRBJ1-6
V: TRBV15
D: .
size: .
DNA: TGTGCCACCAGCAGAGATCGGGACCCCCTCCACTTT
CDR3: CATSRDRDPLHF

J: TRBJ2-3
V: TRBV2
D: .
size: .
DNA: TGTGCCAGCAGTGAAGAGGGGGTCATCACAGATACGCAGTATTTT
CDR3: CASSEEGVITDTQYF

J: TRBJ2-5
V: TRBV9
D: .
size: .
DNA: TGTGCCAGCAGCGTAGGACCCGAGCCCACCATAGGGGAGACCCAGTACTTC
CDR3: CASSVGPEPTIGETQYF

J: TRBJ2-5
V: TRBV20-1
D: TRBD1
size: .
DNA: TGCAGTGCTAGGATGGCAGGGGGCCAAGAGACCCAGTACTTC
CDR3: CSARMAGGQETQYF

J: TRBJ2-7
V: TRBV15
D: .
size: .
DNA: TGTGCCACCAGCAGCCTACAGGGAGGAAACTACGAGCAGTACTTC
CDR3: CATSSLQGGNYEQYF

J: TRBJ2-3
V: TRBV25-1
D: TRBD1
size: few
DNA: TGTGCCAGCAGTGGGGACAGGAACCCTGCCACAGATACGCAGTATTTT
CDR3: CASSGDRNPATDTQYF

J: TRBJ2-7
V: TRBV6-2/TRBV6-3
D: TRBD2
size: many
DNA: TGTGCCAGCAGCTTAGCGGGAGTCTACGAGCAGTACTTC
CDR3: CASSLAGVYEQYF

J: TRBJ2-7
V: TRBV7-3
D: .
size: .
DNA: TGTGCCAGCAGCCGCATCAGCGGGTCCGAGCAGTACTTC
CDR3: CASSRISGSEQYF

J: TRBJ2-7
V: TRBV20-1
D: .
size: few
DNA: TGCAGTGCGCTCCGAATGGACAGTACCTACGAGCAGTACTTC
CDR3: CSALRMDSTYEQYF

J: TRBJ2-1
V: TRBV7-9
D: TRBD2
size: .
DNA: TGTGCCAGCAGCGAACTAGCGGGAATAGTTGGTGAGCAGTTCTTC
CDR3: CASSELAGIVGEQFF

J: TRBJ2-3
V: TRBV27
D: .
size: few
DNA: TGTGCCAGCAGTACCCCGTGGGGAAGAGATACGCAGTATTTT
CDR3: CASSTPWGRDTQYF

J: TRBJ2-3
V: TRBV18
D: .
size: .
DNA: TGTGCCAGCTCACCGGCACAGTTTAGGAGGCCAGATACGCAGTATTTT
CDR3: CASSPAQFRRPDTQYF

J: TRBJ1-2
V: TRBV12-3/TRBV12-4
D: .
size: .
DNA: TGTGCCAGCACTAAAGCGGGGATCGGCTACACCTTC
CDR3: CASTKAGIGYTF

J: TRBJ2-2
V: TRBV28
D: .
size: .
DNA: TGTGCCAGCAGTCCCCCCGGGTACACCGGGGAGCTGTTTTTT
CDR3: CASSPPGYTGELFF

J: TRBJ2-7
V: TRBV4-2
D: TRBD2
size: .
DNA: TGTGCCAGCAGCCAAGAATCCGGGACTAGCGGGTACGAGCAGTACTTC
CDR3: CASSQESGTSGYEQYF

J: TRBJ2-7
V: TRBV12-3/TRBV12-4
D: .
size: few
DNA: TGTGCCAGTAGTTTAAGTATGGGCTACGAGCAGTACTTC
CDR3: CASSLSMGYEQYF

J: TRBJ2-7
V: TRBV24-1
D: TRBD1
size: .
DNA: TGTGCCACCAGTGATAGCACCGGGACAGGGGACGAGCAGTACTTC
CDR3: CATSDSTGTGDEQYF

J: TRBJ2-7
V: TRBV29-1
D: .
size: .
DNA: TGCAGCGTTGAAGATCGGGCGGGGGCCTCCTACGGGCAGTACTTC
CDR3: CSVEDRAGASYGQYF

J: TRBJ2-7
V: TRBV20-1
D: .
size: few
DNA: TGCAGTGCTACCAGTAGTGGGGTAGCCCTTAGTGACGAGCAGTACTTC
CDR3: CSATSSGVALSDEQYF

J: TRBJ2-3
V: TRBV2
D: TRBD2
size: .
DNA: TGTGCCAGCAGCGCCGGGACTATGAGCACAGATACGCAGTATTTT
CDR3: CASSAGTMSTDTQYF